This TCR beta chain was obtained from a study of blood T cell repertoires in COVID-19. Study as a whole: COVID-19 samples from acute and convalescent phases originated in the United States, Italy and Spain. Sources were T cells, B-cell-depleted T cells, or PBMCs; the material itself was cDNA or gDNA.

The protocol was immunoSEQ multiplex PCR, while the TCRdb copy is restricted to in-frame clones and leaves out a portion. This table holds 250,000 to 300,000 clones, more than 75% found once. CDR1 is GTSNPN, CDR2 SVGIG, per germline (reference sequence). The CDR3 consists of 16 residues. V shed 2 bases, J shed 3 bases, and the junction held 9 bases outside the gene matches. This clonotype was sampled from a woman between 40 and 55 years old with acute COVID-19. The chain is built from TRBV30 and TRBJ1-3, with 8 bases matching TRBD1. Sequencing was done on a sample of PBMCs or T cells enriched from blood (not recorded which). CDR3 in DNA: TGTGCCTGGAGTTACGGACAGGGCGCTTTTGGAAACACCATATATTTT. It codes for CAWSYGQGAFGNTIYF. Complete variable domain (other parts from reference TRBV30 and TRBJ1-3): SQTIHQWPATLVQPVGSPLSLECTVEGTSNPNLYWYRQAAGRGLQLLFYSVGIGQISSEVPQNLSASRPQDRQFILSSKKLLLSDSGFYLCAWSYGQGAFGNTIYFGEGSWLTVV.